The clone carrying this T cell receptor beta chain is categorized as medium-sized. Its antigen is still unknown. Individual cDNA molecules carried attached unique molecular identifiers. Each CDR3 protein is one row after TCRdb ran MiXCR on the 5' RACE reads. The sample carries some 28,000 distinct CDR3 sequences, approximately 4.6% recorded once. This entry belongs to a study of early T cells in non-severe SARS-CoV-2 infection. Study as a whole: Investigators sequenced bulk RNA drawn from unsorted whole blood, and chains remained unpaired. Overall study results and limits: Comparison of clonotypes with VDJdb favored anti-spike CD8 responses while missing private and CD4 specificities.

CDR3 length: 17 residues. V dropped 2 bases and J dropped 2; count of bases not matched to a gene: 8. Germline CDR1 is ENHRY and CDR2 is SYGVKD. This clonotype was obtained from an adult who was a healthcare worker with PCR-confirmed SARS-CoV-2 infection or an uninfected control (not recorded which). Sample: whole blood. The rearrangement uses TRBV10-3 and TRBJ2-7; TRBD1 aligns across 11 bases. DNA of the CDR3: TGTGCCATCAGTGAGCCCCGGGACAGGGGGAACACCTACGAGCAGTACTTC. Protein sequence: CAISEPRDRGNTYEQYF.